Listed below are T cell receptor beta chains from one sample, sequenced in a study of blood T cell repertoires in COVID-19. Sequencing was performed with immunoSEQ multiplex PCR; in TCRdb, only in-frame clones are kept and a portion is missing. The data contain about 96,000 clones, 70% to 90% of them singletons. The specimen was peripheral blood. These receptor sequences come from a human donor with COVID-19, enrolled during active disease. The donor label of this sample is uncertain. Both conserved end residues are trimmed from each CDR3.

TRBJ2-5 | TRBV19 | ASSTPPGELQETQY
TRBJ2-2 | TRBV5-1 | ASSSRLRTGELF
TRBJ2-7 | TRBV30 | AWSRQAGVSGEQY
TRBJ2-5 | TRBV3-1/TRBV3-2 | ASSQDYGREKTQY
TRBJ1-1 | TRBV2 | ASSVRQTFAEAF
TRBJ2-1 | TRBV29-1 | SVVPLLAGIYNEQF
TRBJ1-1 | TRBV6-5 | ASSPRTGGNTEAF
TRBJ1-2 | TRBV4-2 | ASSQLRTGFNYGYT
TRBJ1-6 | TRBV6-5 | ASSYVGTVNSPLH
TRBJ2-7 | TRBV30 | AWGQGTAYEQY
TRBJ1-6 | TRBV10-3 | AISLDGKDSPLH
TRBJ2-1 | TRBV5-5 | ASSWIWDSSGYNEQF
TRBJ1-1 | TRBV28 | ASSSSLGNTEAF
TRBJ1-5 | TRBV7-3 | ASSLTGTGRSFNQPQH
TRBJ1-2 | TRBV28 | ASSFVADGYT
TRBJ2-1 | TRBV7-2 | ASSLDRRGTYNEQF
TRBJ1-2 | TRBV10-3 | AISLDRDGGYT
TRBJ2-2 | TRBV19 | ASQSEGRVTGELF
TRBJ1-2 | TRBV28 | ASSLSVRIYGYT
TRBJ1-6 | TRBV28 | WGPVPIH
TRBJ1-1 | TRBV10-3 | AITQQGTNTEAF
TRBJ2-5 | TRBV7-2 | ASSLFGTKETQY
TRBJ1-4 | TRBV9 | ASSFGQNEKLF
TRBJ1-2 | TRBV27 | ASSLGGRGVYGYT
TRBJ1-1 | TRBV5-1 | ASSLNPGQMNTEAF
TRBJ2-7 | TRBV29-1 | SVIWTGGYEQY
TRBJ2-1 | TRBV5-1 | ASSSQYNEQF
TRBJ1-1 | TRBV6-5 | AAWGEDTEAF
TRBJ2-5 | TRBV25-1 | ASSGQGARETQY
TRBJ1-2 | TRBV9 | ASSVGGGRGYT
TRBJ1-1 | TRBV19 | ASSLVNTEAF
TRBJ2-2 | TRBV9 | ASSPQGTGANTGELF
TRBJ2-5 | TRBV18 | ASSQGLQETQY
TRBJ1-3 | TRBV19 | ASSLNRAPARNTIY
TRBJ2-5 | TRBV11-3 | ASSPGTGGQETQY
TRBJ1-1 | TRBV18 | ASSRGLSMNTEAF
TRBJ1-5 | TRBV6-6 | ASTVDRGNQPQH
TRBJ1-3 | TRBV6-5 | ASSYTQGGSGNTIY
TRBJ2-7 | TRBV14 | ASSQVQGKGSYEQY
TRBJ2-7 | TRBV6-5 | ASSFGSYYEQY
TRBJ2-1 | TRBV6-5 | ASSQLAGYNEQF
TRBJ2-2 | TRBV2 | ASSERTGNTGELF
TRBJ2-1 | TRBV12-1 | ASRPGQGSYNEQF
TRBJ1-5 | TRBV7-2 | ASSFGQGTQPQH
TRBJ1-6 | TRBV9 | ASSVDSTGRNSPLH
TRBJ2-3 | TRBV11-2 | ASSLAARTDSTDTQY
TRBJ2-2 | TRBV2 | ASRVTGGGTGELF
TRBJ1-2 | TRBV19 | ASSMSVQGVDGYT
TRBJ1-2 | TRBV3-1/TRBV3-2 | ASSQDDAWRGRGGYT
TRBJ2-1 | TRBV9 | ASSAGQGPSSYNEQF
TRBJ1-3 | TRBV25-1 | ASSDYQQGTSSGNTIY
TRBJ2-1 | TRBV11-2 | ASSFLSGGVNEQF
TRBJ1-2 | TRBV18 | ASSPTMGQVPSYT
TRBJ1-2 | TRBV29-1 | SVPTGSYGYT
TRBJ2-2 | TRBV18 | ASSLQDHSNTGELF